This TCR beta chain is from a study of sequential checkpoint blockade in melanoma. In the study overall: Randomization was 1:1 between first-line nivolumab→ipilimumab and ipilimumab→nivolumab. After nivolumab or ipilimumab alone, about two dozen patients had week-13 rebiopsies. DNA from over 80 pretreatment tumor samples underwent TCRβ immunosequencing. Findings and caveats of the study: Mutational load did not correlate with tumor T-cell fraction or clonality.

Sequencing used immunoSEQ multiplex PCR; TCRdb keeps in-frame clones, though not all of them. Of some 8,800 clones detected, more than 20% appear once; the ten largest clones hold 14%. In germline, CDR1 is SQVTM, CDR2 ANQGSEA. V lost 6 bases to trimming and J lost 1 base, with 10 bases between them. The CDR3 is 13 residues long. Treatment described: randomized to nivolumab then ipilimumab (arm A) or the reverse (arm B). A note on this clone: Its antigen is still unknown.

Sequenced here: tumor tissue (inferred from file names), sampled from a patient given nivolumab and ipilimumab in sequence. The TCR sequence derives from a human donor with melanoma. The chain uses TRBV29-1 and TRBJ2-1; D unresolved. The CDR3 sequence: CSVAAASYNEQFF. In DNA, the CDR3 is TGCAGCGTGGCCGCGGCGTCCTACAATGAGCAGTTCTTC.